This entry concerns a single TCR beta chain. This sample was taken from a study of OX40 agonist ivuxolimab in advanced cancers. About the research overall: Enrollees could have had prior anti-PD-1, anti-PD-L1 or anti-CTLA-4 therapy, which approximately 38% had received.

The repertoire was sequenced with immunoSEQ multiplex PCR; TCRdb's copy has only in-frame clones and lacks some. The sample includes tens of thousands of clones, roughly 86% of them seen just once. The germline V gene encodes CDR1 MNHEY and CDR2 SMNVEV (reference sequence). The CDR3 covers 14 residues. Trimming took off 3 bases at V and 6 bases at J, with 15 bases between the two ends. The specimen was CD4+ or CD8+ T cells sorted from blood, collected in a trial of the OX40 agonist ivuxolimab. The sequence was obtained from an adult with an advanced solid tumor such as melanoma, head and neck, liver or kidney cancer. The J gene is TRBJ2-7, the V gene TRBV27, with TRBD1 as a possible D gene (5 bases). CDR3 sequence reads: CASSFDSIPSEQYF. The CDR3 coding sequence is TGTGCCAGCAGTTTCGACAGCATTCCCTCCGAGCAGTACTTC.